This entry features one T cell receptor beta chain sequence. This specimen comes from a study of blood T cell repertoires in COVID-19. Overall study: PBMCs, B-cell-depleted T cells, or T cells provided the cDNA or gDNA that made up the material.

Germline V lookup: CDR1 SGHDT, CDR2 YYEEEE. The V end was cut by 0 bases, the J end by 3 bases, with 6 bases between. The CDR3 sequence is 13 residues long. Clones were read by immunoSEQ multiplex PCR, and TCRdb kept only the in-frame ones, dropping some. The profile shows 250,000 to 400,000 clones, about 90% of them singletons. The receptor's source is a woman aged 25-40 years with COVID-19, enrolled during active disease. The sequenced sample was peripheral blood. The chain couples TRBV5-6 to TRBJ1-1, with D possibly TRBD1 on 5 matching bases. In DNA form, the CDR3 reads TGTGCCAGCAGCTTGGACAGGTACACTGAAGCTTTCTTT. Protein sequence: CASSLDRYTEAFF.